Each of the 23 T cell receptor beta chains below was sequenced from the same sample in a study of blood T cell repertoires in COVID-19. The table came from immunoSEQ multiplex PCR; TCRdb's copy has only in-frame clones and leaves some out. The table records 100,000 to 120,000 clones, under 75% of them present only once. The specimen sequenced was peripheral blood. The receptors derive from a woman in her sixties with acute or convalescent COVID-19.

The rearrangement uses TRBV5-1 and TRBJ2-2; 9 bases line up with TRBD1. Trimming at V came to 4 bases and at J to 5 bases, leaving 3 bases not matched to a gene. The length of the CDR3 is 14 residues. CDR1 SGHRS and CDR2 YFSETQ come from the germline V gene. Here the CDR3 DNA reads TGCGCCAGCAGCCAACAGGGGGCTACCGGGGAGCTGTTTTTT. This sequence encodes CASSQQGATGELFF. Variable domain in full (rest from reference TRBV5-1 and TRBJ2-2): KAGVTQTPRYLIKTRGQQVTLSCSPISGHRSVSWYQQTPGQGLQFLFEYFSETQRNKGNFPGRFSGRQFSNSRSEMNVSTLELGDSALYLCASSQQGATGELFFGEGSRLTVL.

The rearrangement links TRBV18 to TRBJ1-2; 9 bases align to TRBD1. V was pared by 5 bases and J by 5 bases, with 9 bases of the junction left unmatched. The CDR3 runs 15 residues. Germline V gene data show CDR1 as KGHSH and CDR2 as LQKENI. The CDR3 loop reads CASSSGQGSSYGYTF. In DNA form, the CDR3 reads TGTGCCAGCTCATCGGGACAGGGTTCCTCGTATGGCTACACCTTC.

The CDR3 region has the DNA TGTGCCAGCAGCTCGCGGTCCGGCAATCAGCCCCAGCATTTT. Its translation: CASSSRSGNQPQHF. The V and J genes are TRBV13 and TRBJ1-5; D is uncertain. The CDR3 runs to 14 residues. The ends were cut back, 4 bases at V and 2 bases at J, with 9 bases in the middle. Germline lookup yields CDR1 PRHDT and CDR2 FYEKMQ (reference sequence).

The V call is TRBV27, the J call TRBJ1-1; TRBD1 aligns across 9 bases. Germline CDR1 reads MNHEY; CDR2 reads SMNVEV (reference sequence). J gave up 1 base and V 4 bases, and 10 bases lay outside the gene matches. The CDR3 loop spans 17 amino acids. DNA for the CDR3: TGTGCCAGCAGTTCGACAGGGGGGAATAACCCGAACACTGAAGCTTTCTTT. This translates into CASSSTGGNNPNTEAFF.

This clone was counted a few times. The CDR3 spells CASSSRQGRTGELFF. The CDR3 DNA is TGTGCCAGCAGCTCGAGACAGGGCCGCACCGGGGAGCTGTTTTTT. The chain employs TRBV7-2 and TRBJ2-2; 7 bases are shared with TRBD1. V was pared by 4 bases and J by 4 bases, with 6 bases of the junction left unmatched. The CDR3 length is 15 residues. Germline assignment: CDR1 SGHTA and CDR2 FQGNSA.

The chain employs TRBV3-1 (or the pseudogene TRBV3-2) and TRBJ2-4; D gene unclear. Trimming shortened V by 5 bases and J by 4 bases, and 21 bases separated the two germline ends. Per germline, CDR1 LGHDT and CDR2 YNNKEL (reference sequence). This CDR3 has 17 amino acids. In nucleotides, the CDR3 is TGTGCCAGCAGCAACAAACGTCCTTTGCAAAGAAAAAACATTCAGTACTTC. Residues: CASSNKRPLQRKNIQYF.

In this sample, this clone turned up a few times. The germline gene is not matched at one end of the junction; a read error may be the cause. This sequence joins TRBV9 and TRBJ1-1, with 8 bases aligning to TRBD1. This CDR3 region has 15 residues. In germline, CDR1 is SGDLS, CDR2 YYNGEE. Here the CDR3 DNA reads TGTGCCAGCAGCCCAACGACAGGGGTGAAAACTGAAGCTTTCTTT. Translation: CASSPTTGVKTEAFF.

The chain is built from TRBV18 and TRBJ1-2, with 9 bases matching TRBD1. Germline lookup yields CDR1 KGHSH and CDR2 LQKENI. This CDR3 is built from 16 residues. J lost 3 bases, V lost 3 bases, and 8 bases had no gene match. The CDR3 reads CASSPTARTGDYGYTF. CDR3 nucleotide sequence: TGTGCCAGCTCACCCACAGCACGGACAGGGGACTATGGCTACACCTTC.

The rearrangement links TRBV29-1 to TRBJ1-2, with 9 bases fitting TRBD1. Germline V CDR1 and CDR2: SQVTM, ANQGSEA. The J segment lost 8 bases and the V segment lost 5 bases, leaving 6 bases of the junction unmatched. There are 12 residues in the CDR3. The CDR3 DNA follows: TGCAGCGTTCTGACAGGGGGTCAGGGCTACACCTTC. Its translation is CSVLTGGQGYTF.

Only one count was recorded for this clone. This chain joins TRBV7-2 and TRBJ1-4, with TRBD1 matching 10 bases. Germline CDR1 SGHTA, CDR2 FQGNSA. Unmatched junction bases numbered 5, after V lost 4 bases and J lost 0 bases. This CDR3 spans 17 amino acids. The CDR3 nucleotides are TGTGCCAGCAGCTCACGGGACAGGGGCGCAACTAATGAAAAACTGTTTTTT. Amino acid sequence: CASSSRDRGATNEKLFF.

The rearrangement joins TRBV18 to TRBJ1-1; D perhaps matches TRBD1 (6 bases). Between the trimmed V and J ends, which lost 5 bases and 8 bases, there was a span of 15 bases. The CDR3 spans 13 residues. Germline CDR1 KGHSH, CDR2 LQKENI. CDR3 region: CASSFDRTSEAFF. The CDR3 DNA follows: TGTGCCAGCTCATTCGACAGGACTAGCGAAGCTTTCTTT.

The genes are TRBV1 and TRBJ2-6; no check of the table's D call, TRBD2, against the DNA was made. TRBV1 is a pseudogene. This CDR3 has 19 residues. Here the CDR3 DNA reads TGCACCAGCAGCCACTTAGCGGGGGGGCTTTACTCTGGGGCCAACGTCCTGACTTTC. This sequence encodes CTSSHLAGGLYSGANVLTF.

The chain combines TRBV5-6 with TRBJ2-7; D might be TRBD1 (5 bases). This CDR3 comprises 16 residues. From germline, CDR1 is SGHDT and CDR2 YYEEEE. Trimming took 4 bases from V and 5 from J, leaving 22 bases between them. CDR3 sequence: CASSEGPARAGDEQYF. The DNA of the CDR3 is TGTGCCAGCAGCGAAGGTCCGGCCAGGGCAGGTGACGAGCAGTACTTC.

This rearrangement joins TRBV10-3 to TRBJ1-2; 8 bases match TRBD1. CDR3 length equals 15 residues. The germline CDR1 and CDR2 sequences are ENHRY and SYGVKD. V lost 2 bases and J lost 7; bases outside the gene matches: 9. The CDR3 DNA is TGTGCCATCAGTGAGGACAGGGGACTAAGTCGTGGCTACACCTTC. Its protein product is CAISEDRGLSRGYTF.

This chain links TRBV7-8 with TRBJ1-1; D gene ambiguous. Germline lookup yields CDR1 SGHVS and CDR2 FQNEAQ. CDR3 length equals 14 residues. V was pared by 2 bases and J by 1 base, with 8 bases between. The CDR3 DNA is TGTGCCAGCAGCTTACGAAGCGGGAACACTGAAGCTTTCTTT. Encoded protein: CASSLRSGNTEAFF.

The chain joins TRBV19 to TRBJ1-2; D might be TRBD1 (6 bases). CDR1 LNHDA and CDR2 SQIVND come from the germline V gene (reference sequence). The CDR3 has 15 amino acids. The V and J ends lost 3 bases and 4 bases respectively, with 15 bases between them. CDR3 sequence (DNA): TGTGCCAGTAGTATTTTGGAGACAGGCTTCTATGGCTACACCTTC. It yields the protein CASSILETGFYGYTF. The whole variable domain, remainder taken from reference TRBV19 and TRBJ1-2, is DGGITQSPKYLFRKEGQNVTLSCEQNLNHDAMYWYRQDPGQGLRLIYYSQIVNDFQKGDIAEGYSVSREKKESFPLTVTSAQKNPTAFYLCASSILETGFYGYTFGSGTRLTVV.

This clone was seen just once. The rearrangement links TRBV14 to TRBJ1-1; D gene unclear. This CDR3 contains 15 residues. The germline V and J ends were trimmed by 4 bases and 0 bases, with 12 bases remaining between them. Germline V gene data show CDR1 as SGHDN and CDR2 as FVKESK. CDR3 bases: TGTGCCAGCAGCCGATCCCCGGGATTGAACACTGAAGCTTTCTTT. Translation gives CASSRSPGLNTEAFF.

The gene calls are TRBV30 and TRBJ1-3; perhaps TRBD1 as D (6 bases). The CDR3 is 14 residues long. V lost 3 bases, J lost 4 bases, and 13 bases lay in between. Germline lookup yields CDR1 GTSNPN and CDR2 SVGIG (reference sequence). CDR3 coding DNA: TGTGCCTGGAGGCCGGGACAACTCGGAAACACCATATATTTT. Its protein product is CAWRPGQLGNTIYF.

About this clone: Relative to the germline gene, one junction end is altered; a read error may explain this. The CDR3 DNA is TGTGCCAGCAGCTTTCTTGTTAACAGTGAAGCTTTCTTT. Its translation is CASSFLVNSEAFF. The rearrangement joins TRBV7-9 to TRBJ1-1; no reliable D call. The CDR3 totals 13 residues. The germline gives CDR1 SEHNR, CDR2 FQNEAQ (reference sequence).

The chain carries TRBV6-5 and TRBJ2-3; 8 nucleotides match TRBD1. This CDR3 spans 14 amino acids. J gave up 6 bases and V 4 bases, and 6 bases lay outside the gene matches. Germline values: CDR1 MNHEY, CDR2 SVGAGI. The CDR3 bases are TGTGCCAGCAGTTCAGGGGGCGCTTTTGATACGCAGTATTTT. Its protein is CASSSGGAFDTQYF.

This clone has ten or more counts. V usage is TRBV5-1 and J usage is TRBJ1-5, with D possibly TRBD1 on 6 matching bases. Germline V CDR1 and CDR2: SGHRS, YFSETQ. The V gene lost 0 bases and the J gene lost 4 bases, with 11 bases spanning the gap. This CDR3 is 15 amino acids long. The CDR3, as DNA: TGCGCCAGCAGCTTGGATACAGGGTTAAATCAGCCCCAGCATTTT. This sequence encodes CASSLDTGLNQPQHF.

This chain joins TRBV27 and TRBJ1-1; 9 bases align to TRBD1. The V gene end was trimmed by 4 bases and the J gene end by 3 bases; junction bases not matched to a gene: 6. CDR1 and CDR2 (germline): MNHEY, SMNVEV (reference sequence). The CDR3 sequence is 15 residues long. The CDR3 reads CASSWGDREHTEAFF. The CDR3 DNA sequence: TGTGCCAGCAGTTGGGGGGACAGGGAGCACACTGAAGCTTTCTTT.

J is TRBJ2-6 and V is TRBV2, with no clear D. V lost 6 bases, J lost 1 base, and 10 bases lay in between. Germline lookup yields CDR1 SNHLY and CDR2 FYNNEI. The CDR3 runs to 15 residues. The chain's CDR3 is CASSKLMSGANVLTF. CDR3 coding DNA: TGTGCCAGCAGCAAGCTCATGTCTGGGGCCAACGTCCTGACTTTC.